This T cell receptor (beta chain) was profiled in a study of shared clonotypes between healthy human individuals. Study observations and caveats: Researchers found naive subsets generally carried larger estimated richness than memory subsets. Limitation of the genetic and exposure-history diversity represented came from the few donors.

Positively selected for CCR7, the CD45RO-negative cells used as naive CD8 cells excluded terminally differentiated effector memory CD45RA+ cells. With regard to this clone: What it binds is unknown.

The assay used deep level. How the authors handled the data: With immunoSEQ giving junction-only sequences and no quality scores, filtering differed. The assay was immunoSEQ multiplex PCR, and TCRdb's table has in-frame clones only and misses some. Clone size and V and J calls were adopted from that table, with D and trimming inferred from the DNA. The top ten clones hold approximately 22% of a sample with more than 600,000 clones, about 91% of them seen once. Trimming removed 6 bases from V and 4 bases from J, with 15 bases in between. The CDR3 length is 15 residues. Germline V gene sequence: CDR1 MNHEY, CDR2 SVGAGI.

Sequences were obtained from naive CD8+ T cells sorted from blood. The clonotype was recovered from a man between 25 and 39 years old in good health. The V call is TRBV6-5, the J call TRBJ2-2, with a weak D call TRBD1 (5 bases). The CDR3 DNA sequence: TGTGCCAGCAGCCACTCAGGGATTGGCACCGGGGAGCTGTTTTTT. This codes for CASSHSGIGTGELFF.